The rows below give T cell receptor beta chains drawn from one sample of a study of shared clonotypes between healthy human individuals. Profiled with immunoSEQ multiplex PCR; TCRdb holds only in-frame clones, not every one. The sample lists about 1.9 million clones; 85% to 95% were seen once. Material: naive CD8+ T cells from PBMCs. The source is a man aged 18 to 35 in good health. Some clones in this sample may be carry-over from other donors' samples. The CDR3 runs from the conserved cysteine through the conserved F or W. The D gene is left open where the match is weak. Not all rows give a size; the values are once, few, many and, for expanded clones, a class.

abundance	j_gene	v_gene	d_gene	CDR3nt	CDR3aa
-	TRBJ2-7	TRBV6-1	-	TGTGCCAGCAGTCCTTTCTCCGAGCAGTACTTC	CASSPFSEQYF
-	TRBJ2-7	TRBV7-9	-	TGTGCCAGCAGCTTAGGGTCCCTCGAGCAGTACTTC	CASSLGSLEQYF
-	TRBJ2-7	TRBV13	TRBD2	TGTGCCAGCAGCCTGGGACTAGCGGGACAAGGGCCTTACGAGCAGTACTTC	CASSLGLAGQGPYEQYF
-	TRBJ2-7	TRBV5-8	TRBD1	TGTGCCAGCAGCTTCTGGACAGGGGAACTTAGCGAGCAGTACTTC	CASSFWTGELSEQYF
-	TRBJ2-7	TRBV10-3	TRBD2	TGTGCCATCAGTGAGCCGGCGGAAGGGCGGGAGGGGGAGCAGTACTTC	CAISEPAEGREGEQYF
-	TRBJ2-6	TRBV28	TRBD2	TGTGCCAGCAGTATGGGGTGGGAGGGCCTTTTTGGGGCCAACGTCCTGACTTTC	CASSMGWEGLFGANVLTF
-	TRBJ2-2	TRBV4-3	-	TGCGCCAGCAGCCAAGATCTTCTGTCGGGAGAGAACACCGGGGAGCTGTTTTTT	CASSQDLLSGENTGELFF
-	TRBJ2-7	TRBV9	-	TGTGCCAGCAGCTCTACCGGTTCCTACGAGCAGTACTTC	CASSSTGSYEQYF
-	TRBJ2-1	TRBV2	TRBD1	TGTGCCAGCAGGCCGAGGATGGGACAGGGGTCCGACAATGAGCAGTTCTTC	CASRPRMGQGSDNEQFF
-	TRBJ1-1	TRBV19	-	TGTGCCAGTAGTATATCCGGACAAGAAGCTTTCTTT	CASSISGQEAFF
-	TRBJ1-2	TRBV27	-	TGTGCCAGCAGTTTAGGGGGCGGGACCCGGGATGGCTACACCTTC	CASSLGGGTRDGYTF
-	TRBJ1-1	TRBV6-5	-	TGTGCCAGCAGTTACACCGAGGGGCCCGAAGCTTTCTTT	CASSYTEGPEAFF
-	TRBJ2-5	TRBV5-8	-	TGTGCCAGCAGCTATTTGGCGGCCCAAGAGACCCAGTACTTC	CASSYLAAQETQYF
-	TRBJ1-2	TRBV19	TRBD1	TGTGCCAGTAGTCCCCTTAGACCCTCAGGGGGCGCAGCCTATGGCTACACCTTC	CASSPLRPSGGAAYGYTF
-	TRBJ2-7	TRBV4-1	TRBD1	TGCGCCAGCAGCCAACCGGGACAGCCCTACGAGCAGTACTTC	CASSQPGQPYEQYF
-	TRBJ2-7	TRBV19	TRBD1	TGTGCCAGTAGTATAATGGTGACAGGGGAAGAGCAGTACTTC	CASSIMVTGEEQYF
-	TRBJ2-7	TRBV2	-	TGTGCCAGCACGCCGGAGGACCCGACTTACGAGCAGTACTTC	CASTPEDPTYEQYF
-	TRBJ1-1	TRBV27	-	TGTGCCAGCAGTTCCATGTTAGGGCCCACTGAAGCTTTCTTT	CASSSMLGPTEAFF
-	TRBJ2-7	TRBV10-1	-	TGCGCCAGCAGTGAGGGTAGCGGTACCTACGAGCAGTACTTC	CASSEGSGTYEQYF
-	TRBJ1-1	TRBV19	TRBD1	TGTGCCAGTAGTATTCGGGACAGGAACACTGAAGCTTTCTTT	CASSIRDRNTEAFF
-	TRBJ2-4	TRBV9	-	TGTGCCAGCAGCGTGGGGAGAGGAGGGGAGCCAAACATTCAGTACTTC	CASSVGRGGEPNIQYF
-	TRBJ1-2	TRBV5-6	-	TGTGCCAGCAGCTTGGTGGGGGCTAACTATGGCTACACCTTC	CASSLVGANYGYTF
-	TRBJ2-6	TRBV27	-	TGTGCCAGCAGCCAGGGGCCGATCCCTTCTGGGGCCAACGTCCTGACTTTC	CASSQGPIPSGANVLTF
-	TRBJ1-1	TRBV19	-	TGTGCCAGTAGTATTAACAGGGCAACAGAAGCTTTCTTT	CASSINRATEAFF
-	TRBJ2-1	TRBV9	TRBD1	TGTGCCAGCAGCCTGCCGGGACAGGGTAACAATGAGCAGTTCTTC	CASSLPGQGNNEQFF
-	TRBJ2-1	TRBV9	TRBD1	TGTGCCAGCAGCCTACAGGGGGCGTACAATGAGCAGTTCTTC	CASSLQGAYNEQFF
-	TRBJ1-4	TRBV10-3	-	TGTGCCATCAGTGAGTCGGGCGGCCCGGAAAAACTGTTTTTT	CAISESGGPEKLFF
-	TRBJ2-7	TRBV27	-	TGTGCCAGCAGTCCCGACCGCTACGAGCAGTACTTC	CASSPDRYEQYF
-	TRBJ2-3	TRBV5-1	-	TGCGCCAGCAGCCAGTGGTCGTTTCCCGATACGCAGTATTTT	CASSQWSFPDTQYF
-	TRBJ1-2	TRBV4-3	TRBD1	TGCGCCAGCAGCCGCGTGGACAGGCCCTATGGCTACACCTTC	CASSRVDRPYGYTF
-	TRBJ2-1	TRBV6-5	TRBD1	TGTGCCAGCAGTTACTCTCCAGGGGGCTCCTACAATGAGCAGTTCTTC	CASSYSPGGSYNEQFF
-	TRBJ1-5	TRBV30	-	TGTGCCTGGGGGGACCCGGGCGATCAGCCCCAGCATTTT	CAWGDPGDQPQHF
-	TRBJ1-1	TRBV5-1	-	TGCGCCAGCAGCTTGGTAGGAGGAATGAACACTGAAGCTTTCTTT	CASSLVGGMNTEAFF
-	TRBJ1-1	TRBV29-1	TRBD1	TGCAGCGCCTACGGGGACAGGGTGAACACTGAAGCTTTCTTT	CSAYGDRVNTEAFF
few	TRBJ1-4	TRBV4-1	-	TGCGCCAGCAGCCAGGGACCAAGCGGCGATCAAAAACTGTTTTTT	CASSQGPSGDQKLFF
-	TRBJ2-7	TRBV2	-	TGTGCCAGCAGTGCGACTCACTACGAGCAGTACTTC	CASSATHYEQYF
-	TRBJ2-1	TRBV28	TRBD2	TGTGCCAGCAGTTTCATAGGACTAGCGGGACTATCTGCCAATGAGCAGTTCTTC	CASSFIGLAGLSANEQFF